Listed below are T cell receptor beta chains from one sample, sequenced in a study of T cells in localized non-small cell lung cancer. Sequenced by immunoSEQ multiplex PCR; TCRdb stores in-frame clones only, minus some. The profile covers about 1,700 clones, with about a quarter appearing a single time and about 5% taken by the ten largest. The specimen comprised lung tumor tissue, sampled before any cancer treatment. These receptors originate from a male donor at least 60 years old with stage II lung adenocarcinoma. Each CDR3 is given with its conserved first and last residue.

v_gene: TRBV12-5; CDR3aa: CASTATDTQYF
v_gene: TRBV6-8; CDR3aa: CASSIGPAGFSYNEQFF
v_gene: TRBV6-8; CDR3aa: CASHSGQGSYEQYF
v_gene: TRBV19; CDR3aa: CASRERGGHQPQHF
v_gene: TRBV11-3; CDR3aa: CASKPGIPRDSPLHF
v_gene: TRBV14; CDR3aa: CASSLNRGSGYTF
v_gene: TRBV11-3; CDR3aa: CASSRWTGGSGELFF
v_gene: TRBV6-8; CDR3aa: CASRGTTNYGYTF
v_gene: TRBV10-3; CDR3aa: CAISESNSNYGYTF
v_gene: TRBV6-8; CDR3aa: CASRTQGASGELFF
v_gene: TRBV9; CDR3aa: CASSVTGTGGYNEQFF
v_gene: TRBV28; CDR3aa: CASSLRTSSTDNNQPQHF
v_gene: TRBV19; CDR3aa: CASSPGLAVETQYF
v_gene: TRBV11-3; CDR3aa: CASSLPQDRVLAKNIQYF
v_gene: TRBV9; CDR3aa: CASTRTGGDLAFF
v_gene: TRBV6-8; CDR3aa: CASSPPVEGTIFYGYTF
v_gene: TRBV5-1; CDR3aa: CASSPDRGLDTGELFF
v_gene: TRBV14; CDR3aa: CASSQVTGLGKEFF
v_gene: TRBV28; CDR3aa: CASSYQGAGANVLTF
v_gene: TRBV11-3; CDR3aa: CASSLGPAGGNTIYF
v_gene: TRBV5-1; CDR3aa: CASKETGFGANVLTF
v_gene: TRBV7-6; CDR3aa: CASSRGGGNQNIQYF
v_gene: TRBV6-8; CDR3aa: CASSYSTQGLLGYTF
v_gene: TRBV28; CDR3aa: CASFPGRGRGSGANVLTF
v_gene: TRBV30; CDR3aa: CAWSVAEDNSPLHF
v_gene: TRBV9; CDR3aa: CASTPSTTDTQYF
v_gene: TRBV28; CDR3aa: CASSFGTRWEKLFF
v_gene: TRBV11-3; CDR3aa: CASSLRLAPVWDTQYF
v_gene: TRBV11-3; CDR3aa: CASSLVFGQGNTEAFF
v_gene: TRBV5-1; CDR3aa: CASSFDISSGTEAFF
v_gene: TRBV19; CDR3aa: CASGRPYEKLFF
v_gene: TRBV12-5; CDR3aa: CASTISPGPGYEQYF
v_gene: TRBV6-8; CDR3aa: CASIPKGVSPYNEQFF
v_gene: TRBV28; CDR3aa: CASSFREWGYTF
v_gene: TRBV19; CDR3aa: CASRGLNYGYTF
v_gene: TRBV23-1; CDR3aa: CASSFGQGQGYTF
v_gene: TRBV6-8; CDR3aa: CASSNGRPNQDYGYTF
v_gene: TRBV9; CDR3aa: CASSAGVGAGNTIYF
v_gene: TRBV15; CDR3aa: CATSTLKEQIGGNQPQHF
v_gene: TRBV30; CDR3aa: CAWSVGFGGNQPQHF
v_gene: TRBV19; CDR3aa: CASSNPASLVLTF